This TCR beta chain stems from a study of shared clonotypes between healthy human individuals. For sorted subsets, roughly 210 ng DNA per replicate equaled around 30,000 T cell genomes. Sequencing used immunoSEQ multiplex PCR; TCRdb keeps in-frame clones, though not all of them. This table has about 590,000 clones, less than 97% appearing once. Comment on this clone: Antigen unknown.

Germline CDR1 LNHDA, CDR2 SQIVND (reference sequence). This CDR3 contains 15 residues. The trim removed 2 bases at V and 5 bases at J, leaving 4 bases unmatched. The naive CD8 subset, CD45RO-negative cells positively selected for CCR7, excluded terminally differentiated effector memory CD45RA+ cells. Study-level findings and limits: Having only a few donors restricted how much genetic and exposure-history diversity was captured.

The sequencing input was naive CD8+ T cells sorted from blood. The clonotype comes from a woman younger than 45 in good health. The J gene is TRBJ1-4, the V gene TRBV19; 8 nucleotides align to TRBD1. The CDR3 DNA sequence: TGTGCCAGTAGTATACCTTGGACAGGGAATGAAAAACTGTTTTTT. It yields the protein CASSIPWTGNEKLFF. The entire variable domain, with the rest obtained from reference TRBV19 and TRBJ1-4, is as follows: DGGITQSPKYLFRKEGQNVTLSCEQNLNHDAMYWYRQDPGQGLRLIYYSQIVNDFQKGDIAEGYSVSREKKESFPLTVTSAQKNPTAFYLCASSIPWTGNEKLFFGSGTQLSVL.